This entry lists 28 T cell receptor beta chains sequenced from one sample in a study of T cell responses to AZD1222 COVID-19 vaccine. Some clones are missing from TCRdb's copy, which holds only in-frame ones; the method was immunoSEQ multiplex PCR. The sample lists 100,000 to 150,000 clones, roughly 88% occurring once. Sample: peripheral blood, taken 28 days after the second AZD1222 dose. The receptor source for this set is an adult who received the AZD1222 COVID-19 vaccine.

This rearrangement joins TRBV5-1 to TRBJ1-5, with D possibly TRBD1 on 6 matching bases. CDR3 length equals 14 residues. V lost 1 base and J lost 7, with 12 bases in between. The V gene's germline CDR1 is SGHRS and CDR2 YFSETQ. DNA for the CDR3: TGCGCCAGCAGCTTGAGGCCAGGGGAACAGCCCCAGCATTTT. This translates into CASSLRPGEQPQHF.

The chain employs TRBV10-3 and TRBJ2-7, with 10 bases aligning to TRBD1. Trimming took 6 bases from V and 4 from J; bases not matched to a gene: 3. Germline-derived CDR1 and CDR2 are ENHRY and SYGVKD. The CDR3 is 13 amino acids. The CDR3 reads CAIRPGQGYEQYF. CDR3 in DNA: TGTGCCATCAGGCCGGGACAGGGGTACGAGCAGTACTTC.

The rearrangement joins TRBV30 to TRBJ1-1; D call uncertain. With 2 bases removed from V and 6 bases from J, the gap between germline ends came to 13 bases. Germline V lookup: CDR1 GTSNPN, CDR2 SVGIG (reference sequence). The length of the CDR3 is 13 residues. CDR3 amino acids: CAWSLMWGAEAFF. As DNA, the CDR3 is TGTGCCTGGAGTCTGATGTGGGGAGCTGAAGCTTTCTTT.

Details on this clone: Distinct nucleotide sequences in the sample also encode this CDR3. V and J are TRBV29-1 and TRBJ2-7, with D possibly matching TRBD2 (5 bases). CDR3 length: 12 amino acids. Trimming removed 4 bases at V and 0 bases at J, with 7 bases between. Germline V gene data show CDR1 as SQVTM and CDR2 as ANQGSEA. Here the CDR3 reads CSVVRDSYEQYF. The CDR3, as DNA: TGCAGCGTTGTCCGGGACTCCTACGAGCAGTACTTC.

The chain links TRBV5-1 to TRBJ2-6; no clear D. The V end lost 0 bases, the J end lost 0 bases, and 10 bases lay between the germline ends. CDR1 and CDR2 (germline): SGHRS, YFSETQ. The CDR3 length is 17 residues. The CDR3 DNA is TGCGCCAGCAGCTTGGAGGTCTCCGGCTCTGGGGCCAACGTCCTGACTTTC. Translated, it gives CASSLEVSGSGANVLTF.

J is TRBJ1-2 and V is TRBV3-1 (or the pseudogene TRBV3-2); D is undetermined. This CDR3 comprises 16 residues. CDR1 and CDR2 from the germline V gene are LGHDT and YNNKEL (reference sequence). V was clipped by 0 bases and J by 4 bases, with 15 bases between them. This CDR3 reads CASSQDTAGGSYGYTF. For the CDR3, the DNA is TGTGCCAGCAGCCAAGATACGGCGGGAGGGAGCTATGGCTACACCTTC.

The chain joins TRBV7-6 to TRBJ2-2; no clear D. The germline CDR1 and CDR2 sequences are SGHVS and FNYEAQ. V was clipped by 4 bases and J by 4 bases, with 16 bases between them. The CDR3 sequence is 16 residues long. CDR3 nucleotide sequence: TGTGCCAGCAGCTCTACTCCAGTGATGGGCACCGGGGAGCTGTTTTTT. This sequence encodes CASSSTPVMGTGELFF.

The V and J genes are TRBV9 and TRBJ1-3, with 10 bases that match TRBD1. V shed 3 bases, J shed 9 bases, and the junction held 12 bases outside the gene matches. Germline CDR1 is SGDLS and CDR2 is YYNGEE. This CDR3 has 16 residues. CDR3 coding DNA: TGTGCCAGCAGCGGACAGGGGGCTTCGGCCGGAGGCACCATATATTTT. It specifies CASSGQGASAGGTIYF. The whole variable domain, filled in from reference TRBV9 and TRBJ1-3, reads DSGVTQTPKHLITATGQRVTLRCSPRSGDLSVYWYQQSLDQGLQFLIQYYNGEERAKGNILERFSAQQFPDLHSELNLSSLELGDSALYFCASSGQGASAGGTIYFGEGSWLTVV.

The J gene is TRBJ1-2, the V gene TRBV2, with 8 bases identical to TRBD1. CDR1 is SNHLY, CDR2 FYNNEI, per germline. With 5 bases clipped from V and 4 bases from J, the junction kept 9 bases outside the gene matches. This CDR3 spans 15 amino acids. CDR3 bases: TGTGCCAGCAGTTTGATCGACAGGGGCCCCTATGGCTACACCTTC. This gives the protein CASSLIDRGPYGYTF.

The V and J genes are TRBV30 and TRBJ1-2; tentatively, D is TRBD1 (5 bases). CDR3 length: 12 residues. Between the trimmed V and J ends, which lost 0 bases and 6 bases, there was a span of 8 bases. Germline CDR1 is GTSNPN and CDR2 is SVGIG (reference sequence). CDR3: CAWSVKGNGYTF. DNA for the CDR3: TGTGCCTGGAGTGTTAAGGGGAATGGCTACACCTTC.

The V gene is TRBV4-1, the J gene TRBJ1-2; D is perhaps TRBD1 (5 bases). The CDR3 totals 15 residues. V lost 0 bases and J 3 bases, leaving 11 bases between the germline ends. CDR1 is MGHRA and CDR2 is YSYEKL in the germline V gene. This CDR3 reads CASSQEKGWYYGYTF. The CDR3 DNA reads as TGCGCCAGCAGCCAAGAAAAGGGGTGGTACTATGGCTACACCTTC.

The chain recombines TRBV3-1 (or the pseudogene TRBV3-2) with TRBJ2-1; 7 bases fit TRBD2. From germline, CDR1 is LGHDT and CDR2 YNNKEL (reference sequence). This CDR3 comprises 16 residues. V shed 2 bases, J shed 0 bases, and the junction held 4 bases outside the gene matches. The CDR3 sequence is CASSQRLARSYNEQFF. DNA for the CDR3: TGTGCCAGCAGCCAAAGACTAGCCCGCTCCTACAATGAGCAGTTCTTC.

The chain combines TRBV7-9 with TRBJ2-6, with D perhaps TRBD1 or TRBD2 (5 bases each). Germline V gene sequence: CDR1 SEHNR, CDR2 FQNEAQ (reference sequence). V was shortened by 7 bases and J by 0 bases, with 7 bases between the two germline ends. The CDR3 contains 14 residues. CDR3 sequence: CASKGTSGANVLTF. CDR3 bases: TGTGCCAGCAAAGGGACCTCTGGGGCCAACGTCCTGACTTTC.

In its sample, this clone was seen once. This chain joins TRBV10-1 and TRBJ2-5; the match to TRBD1 covers 11 bases. The J segment lost 2 bases and the V segment lost 3 bases, leaving 2 bases of the junction unmatched. Germline V CDR1 and CDR2: WNHNN, SYGVQD (reference sequence). The CDR3 has 15 residues. The CDR3 coding sequence is TGCGCCAGCAGTGACGGACAGGGGGCTCAAGAGACCCAGTACTTC. Translating it yields CASSDGQGAQETQYF.

This chain joins TRBV3-1 (or the pseudogene TRBV3-2) and TRBJ2-5; D not certain. V was trimmed by 4 bases and J by 4 bases, leaving 10 bases between them. The CDR3 runs 13 residues. Germline values: CDR1 LGHDT, CDR2 YNNKEL (reference sequence). The CDR3 sequence is CASSLLGGETQYF. CDR3 in DNA: TGTGCCAGCAGCCTCCTTGGCGGAGAGACCCAGTACTTC.

The chain has TRBV6-2 or TRBV6-3 and TRBJ2-7; a weak D match, TRBD2 (5 bases). Germline CDR1 reads MNHEY; CDR2 reads SVGEGT. V was shortened by 6 bases and J by 3 bases, with 9 bases between the two germline ends. This CDR3 contains 12 residues. DNA for the CDR3: TGTGCCAGCAGCCGCGGGCTCTACGAGCAGTACTTC. Protein product: CASSRGLYEQYF.

The chain uses TRBV2 and TRBJ2-7; the match to TRBD2 covers 15 bases. Germline V lookup: CDR1 SNHLY, CDR2 FYNNEI. The ends lost 3 bases at V and 4 bases at J; junction bases unmatched: 19. The CDR3 consists of 21 residues. In nucleotides, the CDR3 is TGTGCCAGCAGTGAGCGACTCACCGGGACTAGCGGGAGGATTCGACTTTACGAGCAGTACTTC. Translated: CASSERLTGTSGRIRLYEQYF.

This chain uses TRBV2 with TRBJ2-2; D gene uncertain. The V end lost 6 bases, the J end lost 4 bases, and 12 bases lay between the germline ends. The germline gives CDR1 SNHLY, CDR2 FYNNEI. CDR3 length equals 14 residues. This CDR3 reads CASRPLAVTGELFF. CDR3 DNA: TGTGCCAGCAGGCCCCTGGCGGTCACCGGGGAGCTGTTTTTT.

V and J are TRBV24-1 and TRBJ1-6; weak D call: TRBD1 (5 bases). Trimming cost V 12 bases and J 0 bases, with 17 bases left between them. This CDR3 comprises 16 residues. Germline-derived CDR1 and CDR2 are KGHDR and SFDVKD. The CDR3 DNA reads as TGTGCCGCAGGCTGGGACGGTAGCTCCTATAATTCACCCCTCCACTTT. This sequence encodes CAAGWDGSSYNSPLHF.

The V and J genes are TRBV27 and TRBJ1-5, with D possibly being TRBD1 (5 bases). CDR1 is MNHEY and CDR2 is SMNVEV in the germline V gene (reference sequence). This CDR3 has 15 residues. V lost 8 bases to trimming and J lost 0 bases, with 14 bases between them. CDR3 bases: TGTGCCAGCGCCCTGGGGACCTATAGCAATCAGCCCCAGCATTTT. Its translation is CASALGTYSNQPQHF.

The chain employs TRBV10-3 and TRBJ1-1; D not resolved. This CDR3 spans 15 amino acids. Germline V gene data show CDR1 as ENHRY and CDR2 as SYGVKD. V dropped 4 bases and J dropped 0 bases, with 12 bases sitting between them. CDR3 bases: TGTGCCATCAGTGCCCGAGGGCAGCTGAACACTGAAGCTTTCTTT. This sequence encodes CAISARGQLNTEAFF.

CDR3 sequence: CASNPGAGGSYEQYF. CDR3 in DNA: TGTGCCAGCAACCCTGGGGCAGGGGGGTCCTACGAGCAGTACTTC. The rearrangement joins TRBV25-1 to TRBJ2-7; weak D call: TRBD1 (7 bases). Per germline, CDR1 MGHDK and CDR2 SYGVNS. The germline V and J ends were trimmed by 7 bases and 1 base, with 17 bases remaining between them. The CDR3 consists of 15 residues.

The V call is TRBV19, the J call TRBJ1-1; the D is unclear. CDR1 is LNHDA, CDR2 SQIVND, per germline (reference sequence). The CDR3 totals 11 residues. Trimming stripped 1 base from V and 8 bases from J, with 5 bases between. The CDR3 DNA is TGTGCCAGTAGTATAGGGCAAGAAGCTTTCTTT. Its protein product is CASSIGQEAFF.

The chain is built from TRBV28 and TRBJ2-1; D not certain. The CDR3 is made up of 12 amino acids. Trimming took off 5 bases at V and 8 bases at J, with 10 bases between the two ends. Germline-derived CDR1 and CDR2 are MDHEN and SYDVKM. CDR3 region: CASSTFVDEQFF. For the CDR3, the DNA is TGTGCCAGCAGTACATTTGTAGATGAGCAGTTCTTC.

V usage is TRBV29-1 and J usage is TRBJ1-4; D unclear. This CDR3 comprises 12 residues. Germline values: CDR1 SQVTM, CDR2 ANQGSEA. Trimming shortened V by 6 bases and J by 4 bases, and 9 bases separated the two germline ends. CDR3 residues: CSVAGDNEKLFF. For the CDR3, the DNA is TGCAGCGTGGCCGGGGATAATGAAAAACTGTTTTTT.

The rearrangement joins TRBV19 to TRBJ2-7; the match to TRBD1 covers 10 bases. Germline CDR1 LNHDA, CDR2 SQIVND (reference sequence). V lost 5 bases, J lost 3 bases, and 4 bases stayed unmatched. The CDR3 consists of 14 residues. CDR3 residues: CASSGGQGYYEQYF. The CDR3, as DNA: TGTGCCAGTAGTGGGGGACAGGGGTACTACGAGCAGTACTTC.

The V gene is TRBV19, the J gene TRBJ2-7, with D possibly being TRBD2 (6 bases). This CDR3 region has 13 residues. Germline lookup yields CDR1 LNHDA and CDR2 SQIVND (reference sequence). V was trimmed by 9 bases and J by 0 bases, leaving 12 bases between them. The CDR3 is CASRSGGSYEQYF. The CDR3 region has the DNA TGTGCCAGCCGTAGCGGAGGCTCCTACGAGCAGTACTTC.

The V and J genes are TRBV7-4 and TRBJ2-7; 14 bases are shared with TRBD2. The CDR3 length is 16 residues. CDR1 and CDR2 from the germline V gene are SGHVT and SQSDAQ. The V gene end was trimmed by 1 base and the J gene end by 3 bases; junction bases not matched to a gene: 2. CDR3 sequence (DNA): TGTGCCAGCAGCTTAGGGACTAGCGGGAGGAGCTACGAGCAGTACTTC. Protein sequence: CASSLGTSGRSYEQYF. The full variable domain, with the rest looked up from reference TRBV7-4 and TRBJ2-7, is GAGVSQSPRYKVAKRGRDVALRCDSISGHVTLYWYRQTLGQGSEVLTYSQSDAQRDKSGRPSGRFSAERPERSVSTLKIQRTEQGDSAVYLCASSLGTSGRSYEQYFGPGTRLTVT.